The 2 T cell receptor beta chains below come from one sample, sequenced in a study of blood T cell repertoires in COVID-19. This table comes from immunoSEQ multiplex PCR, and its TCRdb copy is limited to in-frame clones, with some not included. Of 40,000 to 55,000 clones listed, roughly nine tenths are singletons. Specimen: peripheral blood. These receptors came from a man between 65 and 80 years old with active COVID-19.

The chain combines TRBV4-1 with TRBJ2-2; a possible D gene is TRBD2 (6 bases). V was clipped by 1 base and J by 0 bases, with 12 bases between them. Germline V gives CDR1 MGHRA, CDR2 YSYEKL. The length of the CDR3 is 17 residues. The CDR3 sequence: CASSQASGLSNTGELFF. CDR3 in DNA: TGCGCCAGCAGCCAAGCTTCGGGACTCTCGAACACCGGGGAGCTGTTTTTT.

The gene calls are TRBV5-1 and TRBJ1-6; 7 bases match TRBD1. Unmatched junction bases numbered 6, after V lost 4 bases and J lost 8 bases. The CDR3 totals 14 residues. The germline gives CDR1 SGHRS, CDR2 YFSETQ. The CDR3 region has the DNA TGCGCCAGCAGCACCGGGACAGACCATTCACCCCTCCACTTT. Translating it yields CASSTGTDHSPLHF.